The 20 T cell receptor beta chains below come from one sample, sequenced in a study of T cells in Graves' hyperthyroidism and ophthalmopathy. TCR beta CDR3 regions were amplified from RNA transcripts. A first-round RT-PCR of the TCR CDR3 used the HTBI primer set. TCRdb re-analysed the multiplex PCR reads in MiXCR, keeping a single row per CDR3 protein. The sample carries a few hundred thousand distinct CDR3 sequences, 20% to 25% recorded once. The sample taken for sequencing was blood. These receptors all come from a woman in her sixties or seventies with Graves' ophthalmopathy.

The chain links TRBV6-9 to TRBJ2-3; D might be TRBD1 (7 bases). CDR1 MNHGY and CDR2 SVAAGI come from the germline V gene. Between the trimmed V and J ends, which lost 3 bases and 4 bases, there was a span of 20 bases. The CDR3 spans 17 residues. Here the CDR3 reads CASSYIGGGPRADTQYF. In DNA form, the CDR3 reads TGTGCCAGCAGTTACATTGGAGGGGGCCCCCGCGCAGATACGCAGTATTTT.

This clonotype has a count of ten or more. The gene calls are TRBV6-2 or TRBV6-3 and TRBJ1-1; D is undetermined. CDR1 is MNHEY, CDR2 SVGEGT, per germline. CDR3 size: 13 residues. V dropped 7 bases and J dropped 4 bases, with 13 bases sitting between them. The CDR3 sequence: CASKFERFTEAFF. DNA for the CDR3: TGTGCCAGCAAGTTCGAGAGGTTCACTGAAGCTTTCTTT.

The chain uses TRBV6-1 and TRBJ1-1; D gene unclear. The CDR3 consists of 12 residues. The germline CDR1 and CDR2 sequences are MNHNS and SASEGT. CDR3 in amino acids: CAVRGMNTEAFF. Here the CDR3 DNA reads TGTGCAGTTAGAGGTATGAACACTGAAGCTTTCTTT.

Many counts were recorded for this clonotype. The CDR3 nucleotides are TGTGCCACCAGTGAGGAGAGGGCCTCACCAGATACGCAGTATTTT. This sequence encodes CATSEERASPDTQYF. The chain joins TRBV24-1 to TRBJ2-3, with D tentatively TRBD2 (5 bases). From germline, CDR1 is KGHDR and CDR2 SFDVKD. V dropped 4 bases and J dropped 4 bases, with 14 bases sitting between them. The CDR3 consists of 15 residues.

The sample holds a few counts of this clonotype. The gene calls are TRBV6-1 and TRBJ2-3; 11 positions agree with TRBD2. CDR1 MNHNS and CDR2 SASEGT come from the germline V gene. This CDR3 is built from 16 residues. With 6 bases clipped from V and 3 bases from J, the junction kept 8 bases outside the gene matches. CDR3 nucleotides: TGTGCCAGCAGCCGTAGCGGGAGGGTGGGGACAGATACGCAGTATTTT. Amino acids: CASSRSGRVGTDTQYF.

CDR3 residues: CASSTGPTTLHF. The CDR3 coding sequence is TGTGCCAGCAGTACGGGACCGACTACCCTCCACTTT. This sequence joins TRBV12-3 or TRBV12-4 and TRBJ1-6, with D maybe TRBD1 (5 bases). This CDR3 comprises 12 residues. Trimming removed 5 bases from V and 14 bases from J, with 13 bases in between.

The V gene is TRBV6-1, the J gene TRBJ1-5; possibly TRBD1 for D (6 bases). Germline CDR1 is MNHNS and CDR2 is SASEGT. V lost 6 bases and J 0 bases, leaving 9 bases between the germline ends. The CDR3 consists of 14 residues. The CDR3 nucleotides read TGTGCCAGCAGGCTAGGGGGTAGCAATCAGCCCCAGCATTTT. As protein: CASRLGGSNQPQHF.

This clonotype showed up just once. A junction boundary mismatches the germline segment, possibly from a read error. This chain links TRBV7-7 with TRBJ2-3, with D perhaps assigned TRBD1 or TRBD2 (5 bases each). This CDR3 contains 15 residues. Germline lookup yields CDR1 SSHAT and CDR2 FNYEAQ (reference sequence). The DNA for the CDR3 is TGTGCTAGCAGCCTGACAGCCACGGGAACAGATACGCAGTATTTT. It specifies CASSLTATGTDTQYF.

This clonotype was detected many times. The chain carries TRBV28 and TRBJ2-3; D ambiguous. The V gene lost 4 bases and the J gene lost 2 bases, with 7 bases spanning the gap. This CDR3 spans 13 amino acids. Germline loops: CDR1 MDHEN, CDR2 SYDVKM. The CDR3 DNA is TGTGCCAGCAGTTATGGGCTCACAGATACGCAGTATTTT. This sequence encodes CASSYGLTDTQYF.

The V and J genes are TRBV5-1 and TRBJ1-6; 8 bases line up with TRBD1. Trimming removed 1 base from V and 9 bases from J; junction bases left unmatched: 6. Germline V lookup: CDR1 SGHRS, CDR2 YFSETQ. The CDR3 sequence is 15 residues long. The CDR3 DNA sequence: TGCGCCAGCAGCTTGTTTACAGGGGGTGGTTCACCCCTCCACTTT. Translated, it gives CASSLFTGGGSPLHF.

This chain connects TRBV10-3 to TRBJ1-4, with 9 nucleotides matching TRBD1. Trimming removed 10 bases from V and 7 bases from J; junction bases left unmatched: 7. Germline V gene lookup returns CDR1 ENHRY and CDR2 SYGVKD. The CDR3 is 13 amino acids. The CDR3 region has the DNA TGTGCCACCTCGCGGACAGGGGTTGAAAAACTGTTTTTT. Translating gives CATSRTGVEKLFF.

This clonotype was observed many times. The chain links TRBV6-1 to TRBJ2-5; D possibly matches TRBD1 or TRBD2 (5 bases each). The CDR3 covers 16 residues. Germline V CDR1 and CDR2: MNHNS, SASEGT. V dropped 2 bases and J dropped 4 bases, with 17 bases sitting between them. The CDR3 DNA follows: TGTGCCAGCAGTGAAAGGTTGGGGGTTGGAGTAGAGACCCAGTACTTC. This translates into CASSERLGVGVETQYF.

In this sample, this clonotype turned up a few times. V usage is TRBV7-3 and J usage is TRBJ2-1, with D tentatively TRBD1 or TRBD2 (5 bases each). From germline, CDR1 is SGHTA and CDR2 FQGTGA. This CDR3 is 14 amino acids long. Between the trimmed V and J ends, which lost 5 bases and 5 bases, there was a span of 13 bases. The CDR3 loop reads CASSGTPGDNEQFF. CDR3 nucleotide sequence: TGTGCCAGCAGCGGGACCCCCGGCGACAATGAGCAGTTCTTC.

In this sample, this clonotype turned up many times. J is TRBJ1-1 and V is TRBV27, with unresolved D. Germline lookup yields CDR1 MNHEY and CDR2 SMNVEV (reference sequence). The V and J ends lost 2 bases and 0 bases respectively, with 7 bases between them. The CDR3 runs to 14 residues. In nucleotides, the CDR3 is TGTGCCAGCAGTTTAATCTCTATGAACACTGAAGCTTTCTTT. It codes for CASSLISMNTEAFF.

The CDR3 protein is CASSHVGRNQETQYF. CDR3 coding DNA: TGTGCCAGCAGCCATGTGGGACGGAACCAAGAGACCCAGTACTTC. This chain uses TRBV14 with TRBJ2-5; either TRBD1 or TRBD2 may supply D (5 bases each). Trimming removed 3 bases at V and 0 bases at J, with 11 bases between. Per the germline V gene, CDR1 is SGHDN and CDR2 is FVKESK. CDR3 length: 15 amino acids.

The chain combines TRBV7-9 with TRBJ1-3; the D is unclear. The CDR3 totals 15 residues. With 5 bases removed from V and 0 bases from J, the gap between germline ends came to 11 bases. Germline V gives CDR1 SEHNR, CDR2 FQNEAQ (reference sequence). CDR3 sequence reads: CASSHGRGSGNTIYF. CDR3 DNA sequence: TGTGCCAGCAGCCATGGGAGAGGCTCTGGAAACACCATATATTTT.

This clonotype was seen repeatedly, ten times or more. The V gene is TRBV7-2, the J gene TRBJ2-7; maybe TRBD1 (5 bases). This CDR3 region has 13 residues. V was trimmed by 1 base and J by 2 bases, leaving 6 bases between them. Germline CDR1 and CDR2: SGHTA and FQGNSA. The DNA of the CDR3 is TGTGCCAGCAGCTTAGTACAGGCCTACGAGCAGTACTTC. It codes for CASSLVQAYEQYF. Variable domain in full (rest from reference TRBV7-2 and TRBJ2-7): GAGVSQSPSNKVTEKGKDVELRCDPISGHTALYWYRQSLGQGLEFLIYFQGNSAPDKSGLPSDRFSAERTGGSVSTLTIQRTQQEDSAVYLCASSLVQAYEQYFGPGTRLTVT.

This clonotype was counted between two and nine times. V gene TRBV3-2 combines with J gene TRBJ2-1; TRBD2 reflects the table's D call only, with no check against the DNA. TRBV3-2 is deemed a pseudogene. The CDR3 is 16 residues long. The CDR3 DNA reads as TGTGCCAGCAGCCAGGGTGGCGGGAGGGCCGTGGATGAGCAGTTCTTC. This translates into CASSQGGGRAVDEQFF.

The chain is built from TRBV27 and TRBJ1-1; D gene ambiguous. Between the trimmed V and J ends, which lost 3 bases and 1 base, there was a span of 12 bases. CDR1 and CDR2 from the germline V gene are MNHEY and SMNVEV (reference sequence). CDR3 length: 15 amino acids. CDR3 bases: TGTGCCAGCAGTTTTCGAAGAATTACGAACACTGAAGCTTTCTTT. Protein sequence: CASSFRRITNTEAFF.

The sample holds many counts of this clonotype. The V gene is TRBV7-9, the J gene TRBJ2-1; D is undetermined. This CDR3 is built from 15 residues. Trimming pared 2 bases from V and 1 base from J, leaving 9 bases between. Germline loops: CDR1 SEHNR, CDR2 FQNEAQ (reference sequence). The CDR3 loop is CASSLMKPSYNEQFF. In DNA form, the CDR3 reads TGTGCCAGCAGCTTAATGAAGCCATCCTACAATGAGCAGTTCTTC.